These 25 T cell receptor beta chains were all obtained from the same sample, sequenced in a study of Tregs in tolerant kidney transplant recipients. Profiling relied on immunoSEQ multiplex PCR, and the TCRdb table lists in-frame clones only, not all of them. The sample holds about 240,000 clones; around 81% are singletons and the top ten take less than 0.75%. The source material was CD4+ T cells from blood. These receptors were obtained from a human donor in good health.

The genes are TRBV7-2 and TRBJ1-2; TRBD1 agrees at 9 bases. Germline V gene sequence: CDR1 SGHTA, CDR2 FQGNSA. The junction had 12 bases not matched to a gene; V was cut back by 0 bases and J by 7 bases. The CDR3 length is 17 residues. The DNA of the CDR3 is TGTGCCAGCAGCTTAGCCCCGCCGCGGACAGGGGAAAGTGGCTACACCTTC. It specifies CASSLAPPRTGESGYTF.

The V and J genes are TRBV4-2 and TRBJ1-5; 7 positions match TRBD1. The J segment lost 5 bases and the V segment lost 0 bases, leaving 10 bases of the junction unmatched. This CDR3 contains 17 residues. Germline lookup yields CDR1 LGHNA and CDR2 YNFKEQ. CDR3 sequence reads: CASSQDLEGAVHQPQHF. CDR3 coding DNA: TGTGCCAGCAGCCAAGATCTTGAGGGGGCTGTGCATCAGCCCCAGCATTTT.

This clone has just one count. The rearrangement joins TRBV5-1 to TRBJ1-4, with a weak D call TRBD1 (5 bases). Germline-derived CDR1 and CDR2 are SGHRS and YFSETQ. CDR3 length equals 16 residues. Trimming stripped 2 bases from V and 0 bases from J, with 11 bases between. The CDR3 is CASSLPGTATNEKLFF. The CDR3 nucleotides are TGCGCCAGCAGCTTACCCGGGACGGCAACTAATGAAAAACTGTTTTTT.

This chain joins TRBV5-1 and TRBJ2-5; D is possibly TRBD1 (6 bases). This CDR3 is 17 amino acids long. CDR1 and CDR2 (germline): SGHRS, YFSETQ. Trimming pared 0 bases from V and 5 bases from J, leaving 20 bases between. DNA of the CDR3: TGCGCCAGCAGCTTGGATATTGGGGGCTACTCGGGTGAGACCCAGTACTTC. This codes for CASSLDIGGYSGETQYF.

The chain links TRBV5-4 to TRBJ2-3; D may be TRBD2 (6 bases). Germline V lookup: CDR1 SGHNT, CDR2 YYREEE (reference sequence). V lost 6 bases, J lost 4 bases, and 18 bases lay in between. The CDR3 runs to 15 residues. In DNA form, the CDR3 reads TGTGCCAGCAAGGAAATTCGCGGGAACTCAGATACGCAGTATTTT. Translation: CASKEIRGNSDTQYF.

The rearrangement uses TRBV30 and TRBJ2-3; tentative D call: TRBD1 (6 bases). V dropped 4 bases and J dropped 9 bases, with 17 bases sitting between them. The CDR3 totals 13 residues. Germline loops: CDR1 GTSNPN, CDR2 SVGIG (reference sequence). The CDR3 sequence: CAWTGESRYTQYF. In nucleotides, the CDR3 is TGTGCCTGGACAGGGGAATCCCGGTACACGCAGTATTTT.

This clone was counted a single time. The chain employs TRBV19 and TRBJ1-5; D is possibly TRBD1 (5 bases). CDR3 length equals 14 residues. From germline, CDR1 is LNHDA and CDR2 SQIVND (reference sequence). V lost 6 bases, J lost 4 bases, and 13 bases lay in between. DNA for the CDR3: TGTGCCAGTAGGGCGAGACAGCGAAATCAGCCCCAGCATTTT. Translated, it gives CASRARQRNQPQHF.

V usage is TRBV7-8 and J usage is TRBJ2-1; D is tentatively TRBD1 or TRBD2 (5 bases each). The germline CDR1 and CDR2 sequences are SGHVS and FQNEAQ. This CDR3 has 14 residues. Trimming pared 4 bases from V and 9 bases from J, leaving 16 bases between. CDR3 amino acids: CASSSDPGQGEQFF. The CDR3 DNA follows: TGTGCCAGCAGCTCCGACCCGGGGCAGGGTGAGCAGTTCTTC.

V gene TRBV6-5 combines with J gene TRBJ2-2; D is uncertain. Per the germline V gene, CDR1 is MNHEY and CDR2 is SVGAGI. The CDR3 has 12 residues. Trimming removed 10 bases at V and 0 bases at J, with 6 bases between. The chain's CDR3 is CANRPNTGELFF. CDR3 bases: TGTGCCAACCGCCCGAACACCGGGGAGCTGTTTTTT.

The chain employs TRBV7-6 and TRBJ1-4, with 8 bases identical to TRBD1. The CDR3 is made up of 15 amino acids. Losses at the gene ends were 4 bases for V and 3 bases for J; bases not matched to a gene: 4. Per germline, CDR1 SGHVS and CDR2 FNYEAQ. CDR3 nucleotide sequence: TGTGCCAGCAGCTCACGGACAGGGTCTAATGAAAAACTGTTTTTT. The encoded protein is CASSSRTGSNEKLFF.

This sequence joins TRBV25-1 and TRBJ2-1, with D possibly matching TRBD2 (6 bases). This CDR3 has 14 residues. CDR1 and CDR2 from the germline V gene are MGHDK and SYGVNS. With 8 bases removed from V and 5 bases from J, the gap between germline ends came to 16 bases. The CDR3 DNA follows: TGTGCCAGCGGAAGAGCCGGGAGCAACAATGAGCAGTTCTTC. Translating gives CASGRAGSNNEQFF.

The rearrangement uses TRBV6-4 and TRBJ2-7; D may match TRBD1 or TRBD2 (6 bases each). CDR1 and CDR2 from the germline V gene are MRHNA and SNTAGT. The ends were cut back, 4 bases at V and 2 bases at J, with 15 bases in the middle. The CDR3 covers 15 residues. The CDR3 is CASSVNRGPTYEQYF. CDR3 bases: TGTGCCAGCAGTGTTAACCGGGGGCCCACCTACGAGCAGTACTTC.

In nucleotides, the CDR3 is TGTGCCAGCAGCCCAGACGAGGGGCGGGACACTGAAGCTTTCTTT. Its protein product is CASSPDEGRDTEAFF. The chain combines TRBV5-4 with TRBJ1-1, with D maybe TRBD1 (5 bases). Germline values: CDR1 SGHNT, CDR2 YYREEE (reference sequence). Trimming removed 4 bases from V and 3 bases from J, with 16 bases in between. The CDR3 spans 15 residues.

This clone was detected only a few times. The V gene is TRBV19, the J gene TRBJ2-5; no reliable D call. Germline-derived CDR1 and CDR2 are LNHDA and SQIVND (reference sequence). The CDR3 covers 11 residues. Trimming pared 3 bases from V and 5 bases from J, leaving 4 bases between. DNA for the CDR3: TGTGCCAGTAGTATCCGGGAGACCCAGTACTTC. Translation gives CASSIRETQYF.

The chain employs TRBV19 and TRBJ2-5; D possibly uses TRBD1 or TRBD2 (5 bases each). The CDR3 is 14 amino acids. V lost 7 bases and J 5 bases, leaving 17 bases between the germline ends. In germline, CDR1 is LNHDA, CDR2 SQIVND (reference sequence). The CDR3 spells CASTNTGTTETQYF. CDR3 bases: TGTGCCAGTACCAACACCGGGACCACGGAGACCCAGTACTTC.

This rearrangement joins TRBV7-8 to TRBJ2-7, with TRBD1 matching over 7 bases. The V gene's germline CDR1 is SGHVS and CDR2 FQNEAQ. The CDR3 has 14 amino acids. The V segment lost 3 bases and the J segment 5 bases; nucleotides outside the gene matches: 7. The CDR3 loop reads CASSLRQGYNEQYF. The CDR3 nucleotides are TGTGCCAGCAGCTTGAGACAGGGTTACAACGAGCAGTACTTC.

This clone has only one observation. The chain is built from TRBV6-1 and TRBJ1-4; D is undetermined. Germline V gene lookup returns CDR1 MNHNS and CDR2 SASEGT. This CDR3 is 13 amino acids long. Trimming took off 2 bases at V and 4 bases at J, with 5 bases between the two ends. For the CDR3, the DNA is TGTGCCAGCAGTGAACGGTATAATGAAAAACTGTTTTTT. This encodes CASSERYNEKLFF.

The chain uses TRBV7-9 and TRBJ1-5; 7 positions agree with TRBD1. Germline V CDR1 and CDR2: SEHNR, FQNEAQ (reference sequence). After removal of 5 bases from V and 0 bases from J, the junction contained 1 base not matched to a gene. This CDR3 spans 14 amino acids. The CDR3 loop reads CASSRQGSNQPQHF. The DNA for the CDR3 is TGTGCCAGCAGCAGACAGGGTAGCAATCAGCCCCAGCATTTT.

The gene calls are TRBV4-1 and TRBJ2-7; D gene ambiguous. Germline CDR1 and CDR2: MGHRA and YSYEKL. This CDR3 has 15 amino acids. V was shortened by 1 base and J by 1 base, with 11 bases between the two germline ends. CDR3 bases: TGCGCCAGCAGCCAAGCGGATAGGGCGTCCTACGAGCAGTACTTC. Protein product: CASSQADRASYEQYF.

V gene TRBV5-4 combines with J gene TRBJ2-1, with TRBD2 identical over 8 bases. Germline V gives CDR1 SGHNT, CDR2 YYREEE (reference sequence). This CDR3 is 16 amino acids long. The V gene end was trimmed by 4 bases and the J gene end by 0 bases; junction bases not matched to a gene: 6. Here the CDR3 DNA reads TGTGCCAGCAGCGCCCAGCGGGAGAGCTCCTACAATGAGCAGTTCTTC. Translating it yields CASSAQRESSYNEQFF.

Worth noting for this clone: The same CDR3 arises from other DNA sequences in this sample as well. This chain joins TRBV18 and TRBJ2-2; no definite D call. This CDR3 is 12 amino acids long. The germline V gene has CDR1 KGHSH and CDR2 LQKENI. The V gene lost 3 bases and the J gene lost 3 bases, with 2 bases spanning the gap. CDR3 sequence reads: CASSPYTGELFF. The CDR3, as DNA: TGTGCCAGCTCACCGTACACCGGGGAGCTGTTTTTT.

The chain combines TRBV30 with TRBJ2-3, with TRBD1 identical over 9 bases. The V gene end was trimmed by 3 bases and the J gene end by 4 bases; junction bases not matched to a gene: 5. The length of the CDR3 is 14 residues. In germline, CDR1 is GTSNPN, CDR2 SVGIG (reference sequence). CDR3 amino acids: CAWSGQGRADTQYF. CDR3 bases: TGTGCCTGGAGCGGACAGGGGAGGGCAGATACGCAGTATTTT.

The J gene is TRBJ2-2, the V gene TRBV5-4; 15 bases map to TRBD2. This CDR3 region has 18 residues. V was pared by 3 bases and J by 0 bases, with 3 bases of the junction left unmatched. Germline loops: CDR1 SGHNT, CDR2 YYREEE (reference sequence). For the CDR3, the DNA is TGTGCCAGCAGCTCGGGACTAGCGGGAGGTACGAACACCGGGGAGCTGTTTTTT. This translates into CASSSGLAGGTNTGELFF.

The chain recombines TRBV19 with TRBJ2-3; tentatively, D is TRBD1 (5 bases). Between the trimmed V and J ends, which lost 5 bases and 2 bases, there was a span of 11 bases. The CDR3 runs 14 residues. The germline gives CDR1 LNHDA, CDR2 SQIVND (reference sequence). CDR3 sequence: CASSRQPNTDTQYF. CDR3 DNA sequence: TGTGCCAGTAGTCGACAGCCAAACACAGATACGCAGTATTTT.

This chain's CDR3 is CASSLEGSIAGRYQETQYF. The CDR3 DNA reads TGCGCCAGCAGCTTGGAAGGTAGTATTGCAGGACGATACCAAGAGACCCAGTACTTC. This rearrangement joins TRBV5-1 to TRBJ2-5; D gene uncertain. Trimming stripped 0 bases from V and 0 bases from J, with 21 bases between. The CDR3 spans 19 residues. The germline CDR1 and CDR2 sequences are SGHRS and YFSETQ.